These 20 T cell receptor beta chains came from one sample sequenced in a study of cytomegalovirus exposure and HLA in healthy donors. Primers included in the PCR were 60 Vbeta and 13 Jbeta primers. Assay used: immunoSEQ multiplex PCR; TCRdb lists only in-frame clones, some missing. The sample consists of 60,000 to 85,000 clones, 84% of them appearing once. Sequenced sample: PBMCs. The receptor source for this set is a man in his 70s in good health and CMV-seropositive.

The J gene is TRBJ2-1, the V gene TRBV7-3; 9 bases are shared with TRBD1. This CDR3 has 14 amino acids. Germline V gives CDR1 SGHTA, CDR2 FQGTGA. J was trimmed by 4 bases and V by 4 bases; bases with no gene match: 2. In DNA, the CDR3 is TGTGCCAGCAGCTACGACAGGGGGTACAATGAGCAGTTCTTC. Its translation is CASSYDRGYNEQFF.

This chain connects TRBV6-5 to TRBJ2-7; D might be TRBD1 (7 bases). The CDR3 has 15 residues. Trimming pared 5 bases from V and 2 bases from J, leaving 16 bases between. Germline V gives CDR1 MNHEY, CDR2 SVGAGI. The CDR3 is CASSTRDSAAYEQYF. The DNA for the CDR3 is TGTGCCAGCAGTACGCGGGACAGTGCCGCCTACGAGCAGTACTTC.

This chain joins TRBV29-1 and TRBJ1-1; D is perhaps TRBD1 (6 bases). CDR3 size: 11 residues. From germline, CDR1 is SQVTM and CDR2 ANQGSEA. With 6 bases removed from V and 8 bases from J, the gap between germline ends came to 13 bases. CDR3 nucleotide sequence: TGCAGCGTCAGGGGAGAGGGGGAAGCTTTCTTT. Translation: CSVRGEGEAFF.

The chain combines TRBV5-1 with TRBJ2-3, with TRBD1 matching over 9 bases. CDR3 length: 14 amino acids. Germline CDR1 SGHRS, CDR2 YFSETQ. V dropped 4 bases and J dropped 5; count of bases not matched to a gene: 5. Written as DNA, the CDR3 is TGCGCCAGCAGCATGGGACAGGGTCAAGATACGCAGTATTTT. The encoded protein is CASSMGQGQDTQYF.

The V gene is TRBV7-2, the J gene TRBJ1-4, with 7 bases fitting TRBD1. This CDR3 is built from 17 residues. V was clipped by 5 bases and J by 0 bases; unmatched bases: 9. From germline, CDR1 is SGHTA and CDR2 FQGNSA. This chain's CDR3 is CASSAGGGQPTNEKLFF. The CDR3 DNA reads TGTGCCAGCAGCGCAGGTGGGGGACAGCCAACTAATGAAAAACTGTTTTTT.

The genes are TRBV5-1 and TRBJ2-7; the D is unclear. This CDR3 spans 14 amino acids. Trimming removed 6 bases at V and 1 base at J, with 14 bases between. The germline gives CDR1 SGHRS, CDR2 YFSETQ. CDR3 nucleotide sequence: TGCGCCAGCACCGACTCCAGCTTTTCCTACGAGCAGTACTTC. Its protein product is CASTDSSFSYEQYF.

This chain connects TRBV7-9 to TRBJ1-2; 11 bases are shared with TRBD1. Germline-derived CDR1 and CDR2 are SEHNR and FQNEAQ (reference sequence). V trimming: 5 bases; J trimming: 4 bases; junction bases outside the gene matches: 6. This CDR3 comprises 15 residues. CDR3 sequence reads: CASSLGTGGSYGYTF. CDR3 sequence (DNA): TGTGCCAGCAGCCTGGGGACAGGGGGTTCCTATGGCTACACCTTC.

The rearrangement links TRBV5-1 to TRBJ2-1; TRBD2 is a possible D gene (6 bases). The CDR3 has 15 amino acids. V was shortened by 6 bases and J by 9 bases, with 22 bases between the two germline ends. From germline, CDR1 is SGHRS and CDR2 YFSETQ. CDR3 in amino acids: CASTRAPGAIAEQFF. The CDR3 nucleotides are TGCGCCAGCACGCGGGCGCCGGGAGCCATAGCTGAGCAGTTCTTC.

The rearrangement uses TRBV10-1 and TRBJ2-2; D is undetermined. Germline assignment: CDR1 WNHNN and CDR2 SYGVQD (reference sequence). V lost 4 bases to trimming and J lost 3 bases, with 3 bases between them. This CDR3 has 12 amino acids. DNA of the CDR3: TGCGCCAGCAGTGGAGACACCGGGGAGCTGTTTTTT. Residues: CASSGDTGELFF.

The gene calls are TRBV6-1 and TRBJ2-7, with 10 bases aligning to TRBD2. This CDR3 is 15 amino acids long. The germline CDR1 and CDR2 sequences are MNHNS and SASEGT. V lost 4 bases and J lost 5; bases outside the gene matches: 8. CDR3 loop: CASSVPSGRTDEQYF. For the CDR3, the DNA is TGTGCCAGCAGTGTACCTAGCGGGAGAACCGACGAGCAGTACTTC.

V usage is TRBV19 and J usage is TRBJ1-2; a possible D gene is TRBD1 (5 bases). CDR1 is LNHDA and CDR2 is SQIVND in the germline V gene (reference sequence). Trimming removed 9 bases at V and 2 bases at J, with 19 bases between. This CDR3 contains 15 residues. CDR3 sequence: CASRGAGESNYGYTF. As DNA, the CDR3 is TGTGCCAGCCGCGGGGCCGGGGAGTCAAACTATGGCTACACCTTC.

The chain links TRBV5-1 to TRBJ2-5; 8 bases fit TRBD2. CDR1 and CDR2 from the germline V gene are SGHRS and YFSETQ. Unmatched junction bases numbered 2, after V lost 0 bases and J lost 4 bases. This CDR3 spans 14 amino acids. CDR3 in DNA: TGCGCCAGCAGCTTGGCGCTAGCGGGAGAGACCCAGTACTTC. This codes for CASSLALAGETQYF.

The rearrangement joins TRBV6-6 to TRBJ2-7; 8 positions match TRBD1. Germline assignment: CDR1 MNHNY and CDR2 SVGAGI (reference sequence). CDR3 length equals 15 residues. J gave up 6 bases and V 0 bases, and 7 bases lay outside the gene matches. CDR3 bases: TGTGCCAGCAGTTACTCGGGACAGGTGGGTGGCGAGCAGTACTTC. This codes for CASSYSGQVGGEQYF.

A single count supports this clone. The chain joins TRBV7-9 to TRBJ2-7; tentatively, D is TRBD1 (5 bases). V shed 5 bases and J shed 7 bases, with 27 bases lying between them. From germline, CDR1 is SEHNR and CDR2 FQNEAQ (reference sequence). CDR3 length: 17 residues. CDR3 region: CASSRPFTDSTSREQYF. CDR3 bases: TGTGCCAGCAGCCGACCTTTTACCGACAGCACTTCTCGAGAGCAGTACTTC.

The chain links TRBV28 to TRBJ1-5, with TRBD1 as a possible D gene (6 bases). V lost 6 bases, J lost 6 bases, and 15 bases lay in between. This CDR3 has 14 amino acids. The germline V gene has CDR1 MDHEN and CDR2 SYDVKM. The CDR3 spells CASSNYRATQPQHF. Here the CDR3 DNA reads TGTGCCAGCAGCAACTACAGGGCGACTCAGCCCCAGCATTTT. Full variable domain (missing parts from reference TRBV28 and TRBJ1-5): DVKVTQSSRYLVKRTGEKVFLECVQDMDHENMFWYRQDPGLGLRLIYFSYDVKMKEKGDIPEGYSVSREKKERFSLILESASTNQTSMYLCASSNYRATQPQHFGDGTRLSIL.

This clone was seen a single time. This chain joins TRBV9 and TRBJ1-2, with D perhaps matching TRBD1 (6 bases). The germline V and J ends were trimmed by 4 bases and 8 bases, with 21 bases remaining between them. The CDR3 has 15 amino acids. CDR1 and CDR2 (germline): SGDLS, YYNGEE. Here the CDR3 DNA reads TGTGCCAGCAGCTCCCACGGGGATAACAGGGTCGGCTACACCTTC. It translates to CASSSHGDNRVGYTF. Drawing the rest from reference TRBV9 and TRBJ1-2, the complete variable domain is DSGVTQTPKHLITATGQRVTLRCSPRSGDLSVYWYQQSLDQGLQFLIQYYNGEERAKGNILERFSAQQFPDLHSELNLSSLELGDSALYFCASSSHGDNRVGYTFGSGTRLTVV.

The V and J genes are TRBV2 and TRBJ2-7; maybe TRBD1 (5 bases). The V gene's germline CDR1 is SNHLY and CDR2 FYNNEI. The V gene lost 5 bases and the J gene lost 2 bases, with 10 bases spanning the gap. The CDR3 contains 13 residues. Written as DNA, the CDR3 is TGTGCCAGCAGTCCCCAGGGTGCCTACGAGCAGTACTTC. Its translation is CASSPQGAYEQYF.

This chain uses TRBV5-1 with TRBJ2-1; TRBD1 matches at 7 bases. Looked up from germline, CDR1 is SGHRS and CDR2 is YFSETQ. V dropped 4 bases and J dropped 1; count of bases not matched to a gene: 2. The CDR3 runs to 14 residues. CDR3 residues: CASSEGQSYNEQFF. For the CDR3, the DNA is TGCGCCAGCAGCGAGGGACAGTCCTACAATGAGCAGTTCTTC. Looking up the rest from reference TRBV5-1 and TRBJ2-1 gives the full variable domain: KAGVTQTPRYLIKTRGQQVTLSCSPISGHRSVSWYQQTPGQGLQFLFEYFSETQRNKGNFPGRFSGRQFSNSRSEMNVSTLELGDSALYLCASSEGQSYNEQFFGPGTRLTVL.

The CDR3 reads CASSSTYEQYF. The DNA for the CDR3 is TGTGCCAGCAGTTCTACTTACGAGCAGTACTTC. The chain employs TRBV28 and TRBJ2-7, with D hard to call. The CDR3 has 11 amino acids. The V gene's germline CDR1 is MDHEN and CDR2 SYDVKM. V gave up 4 bases and J gave up 4 bases, with 5 bases separating them.

The V and J genes are TRBV5-4 and TRBJ2-7; TRBD2 matches 8 bases. The length of the CDR3 is 14 residues. Germline CDR1 and CDR2: SGHNT and YYREEE (reference sequence). Losses at the gene ends were 2 bases for V and 0 bases for J; bases not matched to a gene: 1. The CDR3 DNA is TGTGCCAGCAGCTTTAGCGGGATCTCCTACGAGCAGTACTTC. This encodes CASSFSGISYEQYF.